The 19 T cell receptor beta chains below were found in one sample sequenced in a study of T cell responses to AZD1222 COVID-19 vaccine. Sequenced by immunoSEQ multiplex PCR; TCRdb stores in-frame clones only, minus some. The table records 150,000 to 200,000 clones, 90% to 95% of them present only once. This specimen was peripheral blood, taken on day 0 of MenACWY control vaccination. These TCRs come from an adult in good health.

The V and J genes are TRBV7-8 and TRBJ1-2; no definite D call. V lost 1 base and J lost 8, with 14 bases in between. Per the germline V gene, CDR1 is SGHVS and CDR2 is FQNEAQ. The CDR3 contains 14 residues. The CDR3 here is CASSLDVWDGGYTF. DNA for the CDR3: TGTGCCAGCAGCTTAGATGTCTGGGATGGGGGCTACACCTTC.

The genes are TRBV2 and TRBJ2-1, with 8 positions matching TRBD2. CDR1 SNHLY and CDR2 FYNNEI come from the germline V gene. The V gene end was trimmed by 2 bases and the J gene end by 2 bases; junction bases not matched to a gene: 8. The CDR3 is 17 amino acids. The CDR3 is CASSESYWTSTYNEQFF. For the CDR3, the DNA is TGTGCCAGCAGTGAAAGTTATTGGACTAGCACCTACAATGAGCAGTTCTTC.

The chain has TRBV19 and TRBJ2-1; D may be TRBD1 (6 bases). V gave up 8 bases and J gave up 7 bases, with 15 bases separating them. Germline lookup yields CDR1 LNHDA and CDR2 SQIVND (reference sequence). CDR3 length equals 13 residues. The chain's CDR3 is CASGGAGENEQFF. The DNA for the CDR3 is TGTGCCAGTGGTGGGGCAGGGGAAAATGAGCAGTTCTTC.

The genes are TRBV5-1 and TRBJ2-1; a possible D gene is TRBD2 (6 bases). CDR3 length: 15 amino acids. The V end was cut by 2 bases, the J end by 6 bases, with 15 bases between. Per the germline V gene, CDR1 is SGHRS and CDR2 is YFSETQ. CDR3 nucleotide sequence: TGCGCCAGCAGCTTAGGTCCGGGAGAGTCCAATGAGCAGTTCTTC. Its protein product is CASSLGPGESNEQFF.

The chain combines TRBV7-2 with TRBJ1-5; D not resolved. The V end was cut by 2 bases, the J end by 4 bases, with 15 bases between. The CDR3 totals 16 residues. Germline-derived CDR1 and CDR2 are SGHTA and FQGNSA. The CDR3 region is CASSLYAGANNQPQHF. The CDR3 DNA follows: TGTGCCAGCAGCTTATATGCAGGCGCGAATAATCAGCCCCAGCATTTT. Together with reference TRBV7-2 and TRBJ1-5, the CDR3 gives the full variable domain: GAGVSQSPSNKVTEKGKDVELRCDPISGHTALYWYRQSLGQGLEFLIYFQGNSAPDKSGLPSDRFSAERTGGSVSTLTIQRTQQEDSAVYLCASSLYAGANNQPQHFGDGTRLSIL.

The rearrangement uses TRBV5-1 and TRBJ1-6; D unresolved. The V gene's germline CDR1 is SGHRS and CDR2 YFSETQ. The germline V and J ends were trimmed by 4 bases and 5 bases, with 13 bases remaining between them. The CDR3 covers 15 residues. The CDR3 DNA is TGCGCCAGCAGCGTCGGGTCATCCCATAATTCACCCCTCCACTTT. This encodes CASSVGSSHNSPLHF.

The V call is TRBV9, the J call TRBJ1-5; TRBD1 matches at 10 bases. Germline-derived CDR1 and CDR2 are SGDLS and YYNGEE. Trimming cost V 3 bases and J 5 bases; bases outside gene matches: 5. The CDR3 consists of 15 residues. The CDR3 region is CASSGSGTGDQPQHF. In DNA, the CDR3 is TGTGCCAGCAGCGGTTCCGGGACAGGGGATCAGCCCCAGCATTTT.

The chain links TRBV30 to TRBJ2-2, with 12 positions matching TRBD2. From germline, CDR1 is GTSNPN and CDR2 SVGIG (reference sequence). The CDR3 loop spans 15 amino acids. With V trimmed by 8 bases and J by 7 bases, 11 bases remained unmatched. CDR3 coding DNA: TGTGCCGCCCCTAGCGGGAGGGCCTGGGGCGGGGAGCTGTTTTTT. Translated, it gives CAAPSGRAWGGELFF.

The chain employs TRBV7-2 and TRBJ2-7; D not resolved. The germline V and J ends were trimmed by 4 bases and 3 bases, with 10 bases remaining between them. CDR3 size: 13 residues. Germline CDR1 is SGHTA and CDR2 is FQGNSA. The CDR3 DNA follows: TGTGCCAGCAGCTCAAAACAGCTCTACGAGCAGTACTTC. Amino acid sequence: CASSSKQLYEQYF.

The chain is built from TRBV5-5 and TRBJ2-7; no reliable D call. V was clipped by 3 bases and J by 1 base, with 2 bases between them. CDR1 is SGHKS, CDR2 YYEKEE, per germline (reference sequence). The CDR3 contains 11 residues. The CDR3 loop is CASSSSYEQYF. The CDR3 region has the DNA TGTGCCAGCAGCTCATCCTACGAGCAGTACTTC.

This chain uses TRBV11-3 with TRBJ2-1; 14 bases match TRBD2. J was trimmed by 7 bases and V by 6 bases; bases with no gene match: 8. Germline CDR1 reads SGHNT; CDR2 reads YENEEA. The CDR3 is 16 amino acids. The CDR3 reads CASRRGLAGVGNEQFF. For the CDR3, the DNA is TGTGCCAGCAGACGGGGACTAGCGGGAGTTGGAAATGAGCAGTTCTTC.

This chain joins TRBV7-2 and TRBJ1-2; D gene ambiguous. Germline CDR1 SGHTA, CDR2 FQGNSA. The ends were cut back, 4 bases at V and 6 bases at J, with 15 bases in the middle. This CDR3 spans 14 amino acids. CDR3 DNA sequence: TGTGCCAGCAGCTCGGCGACCCGGACGGATGGCTACACCTTC. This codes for CASSSATRTDGYTF. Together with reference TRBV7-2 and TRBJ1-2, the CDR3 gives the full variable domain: GAGVSQSPSNKVTEKGKDVELRCDPISGHTALYWYRQSLGQGLEFLIYFQGNSAPDKSGLPSDRFSAERTGGSVSTLTIQRTQQEDSAVYLCASSSATRTDGYTFGSGTRLTVV.

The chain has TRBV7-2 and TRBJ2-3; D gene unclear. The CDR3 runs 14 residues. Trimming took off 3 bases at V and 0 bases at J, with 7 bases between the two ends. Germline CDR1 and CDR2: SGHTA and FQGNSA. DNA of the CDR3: TGTGCCAGCAGCTTTATGGCTAGCACAGATACGCAGTATTTT. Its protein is CASSFMASTDTQYF.

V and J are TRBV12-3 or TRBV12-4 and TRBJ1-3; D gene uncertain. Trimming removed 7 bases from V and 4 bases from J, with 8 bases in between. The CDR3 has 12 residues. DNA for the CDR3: TGTGCCAGCACCGAACAGGGAAACACCATATATTTT. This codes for CASTEQGNTIYF.

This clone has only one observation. The CDR3 loop is CASSSQGTGTGELFF. CDR3 sequence (DNA): TGTGCCAGCAGCTCCCAGGGGACGGGAACCGGGGAGCTGTTTTTT. V usage is TRBV7-2 and J usage is TRBJ2-2, with D possibly matching TRBD1 (6 bases). With 4 bases removed from V and 5 bases from J, the gap between germline ends came to 14 bases. Germline-derived CDR1 and CDR2 are SGHTA and FQGNSA. There are 15 residues in the CDR3.

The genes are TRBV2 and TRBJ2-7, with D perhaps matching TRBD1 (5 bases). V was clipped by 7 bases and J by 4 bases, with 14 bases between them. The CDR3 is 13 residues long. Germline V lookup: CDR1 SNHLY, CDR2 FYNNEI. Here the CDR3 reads CASTRRGWYEQYF. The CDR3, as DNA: TGTGCCAGCACACGAAGGGGCTGGTACGAGCAGTACTTC.

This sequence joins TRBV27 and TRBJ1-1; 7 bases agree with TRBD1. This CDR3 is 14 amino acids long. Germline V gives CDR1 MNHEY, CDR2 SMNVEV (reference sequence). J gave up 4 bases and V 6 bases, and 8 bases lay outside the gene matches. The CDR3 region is CASRASRGPTEAFF. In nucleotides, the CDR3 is TGTGCCAGCAGGGCATCGAGGGGGCCCACTGAAGCTTTCTTT.

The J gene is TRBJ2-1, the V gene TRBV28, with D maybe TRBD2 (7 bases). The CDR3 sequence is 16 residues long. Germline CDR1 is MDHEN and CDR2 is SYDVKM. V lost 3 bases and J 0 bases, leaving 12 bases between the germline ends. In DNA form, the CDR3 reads TGTGCCAGCAGTTTTCAGGGGAGGGCCTCCTACAATGAGCAGTTCTTC. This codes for CASSFQGRASYNEQFF.

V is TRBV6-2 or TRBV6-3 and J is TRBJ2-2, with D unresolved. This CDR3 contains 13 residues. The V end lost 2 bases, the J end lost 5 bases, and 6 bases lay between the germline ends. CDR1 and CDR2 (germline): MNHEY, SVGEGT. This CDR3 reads CASSYQRTGELFF. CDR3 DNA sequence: TGTGCCAGCAGTTACCAAAGGACCGGGGAGCTGTTTTTT.